Listed here is a single T cell receptor (beta chain). The target antigen is unknown. Germline loops: CDR1 SEHNR, CDR2 FQNEAQ (reference sequence). V was shortened by 1 base and J by 4 bases, with 19 bases between the two germline ends. The CDR3 has 17 amino acids. PCR primers comprised 60 Vbeta and 13 Jbeta primers. Some clones are missing from TCRdb's copy, which holds only in-frame ones; the method was immunoSEQ multiplex PCR. Of fewer than 250,000 clones listed, about 80% are singletons. This sample is drawn from a study of cytomegalovirus exposure and HLA in healthy donors. General study results and limits: It was reported in a later analysis that an Asian-associated ancestry cluster showed fewer N-insertions than the 666-donor mean. Using the classifier, cytomegalovirus status was reportedly diagnosed with high specificity and sensitivity. TCR beta chains numbering some 160 were designated cytomegalovirus-associated.

This receptor was obtained from a woman between 40 and 50 years old in good health and CMV-seronegative. The specimen was PBMCs. The V call is TRBV7-9, the J call TRBJ1-2; D perhaps matches TRBD1 (6 bases). Written as DNA, the CDR3 is TGTGCCAGCAGCTTAGTCGTCTTGGCGGGCAGGGGCTATGGCTACACCTTC. Residues: CASSLVVLAGRGYGYTF.